This T cell receptor (beta chain) was documented in a study of T-cell memory formation after mild COVID-19. TCRdb independently ran MiXCR on the 5' RACE reads; one entry per CDR3 protein. The table lists 250,000 to 350,000 distinct CDR3 sequences, roughly 19% of them singletons, with 20% to 25% in the top ten. The germline V gene has CDR1 SGHRS and CDR2 YFSETQ. This CDR3 comprises 15 residues. Trimming removed 0 bases from V and 3 bases from J, with 9 bases in between. The rearrangement joins TRBV5-1 to TRBJ2-2, with a tentative D call TRBD2 (6 bases). Source material: PBMCs or a T cell subset sorted from them (not recorded which). This TCR was sampled from a man younger than 30 who had mild COVID-19 (a few samples of this study predate the infection). Cell type and time point are not known. The CDR3 nucleotides are TGCGCCAGCAGCTTGGGACTAGAAGACACCGGGGAGCTGTTTTTT. Translating it yields CASSLGLEDTGELFF.